This entry lists 24 T cell receptor beta chains sequenced from one sample in a study of blood T cell repertoires in COVID-19. Method: immunoSEQ multiplex PCR; TCRdb's copy keeps in-frame clones and lacks some. The sample consists of under 150,000 clones, approximately 80% of them appearing once. The sequenced sample was PBMCs or T cells enriched from blood (not recorded which). Every receptor here comes from a man in his fifties or sixties in a cohort exposed to, infected with or recovered from COVID-19 (not recorded which).

The chain links TRBV10-3 to TRBJ2-3; 11 nucleotides align to TRBD2. With V trimmed by 9 bases and J by 1 base, 0 bases remained unmatched. The length of the CDR3 is 13 residues. CDR1 ENHRY and CDR2 SYGVKD come from the germline V gene. The CDR3 region is CAMGLAGTDTQYF. The CDR3, as DNA: TGTGCCATGGGACTAGCGGGCACAGATACGCAGTATTTT.

The genes are TRBV30 and TRBJ2-3; no definite D call. V lost 0 bases and J lost 0, with 7 bases in between. Germline CDR1 reads GTSNPN; CDR2 reads SVGIG (reference sequence). There are 14 residues in the CDR3. CDR3 nucleotides: TGTGCCTGGAGTGTATATAAAAGCACAGATACGCAGTATTTT. This sequence encodes CAWSVYKSTDTQYF. The full variable domain, rest sourced from reference TRBV30 and TRBJ2-3, is SQTIHQWPATLVQPVGSPLSLECTVEGTSNPNLYWYRQAAGRGLQLLFYSVGIGQISSEVPQNLSASRPQDRQFILSSKKLLLSDSGFYLCAWSVYKSTDTQYFGPGTRLTVL.

The chain combines TRBV2 with TRBJ1-2, with D maybe TRBD1 (6 bases). Trimming removed 7 bases from V and 1 base from J, with 13 bases in between. This CDR3 is 14 amino acids long. Germline lookup yields CDR1 SNHLY and CDR2 FYNNEI. In DNA, the CDR3 is TGTGCCAGCACCTCGGACAGCATTAACTATGGCTACACCTTC. It is translated as CASTSDSINYGYTF.

The J gene is TRBJ2-1, the V gene TRBV15; 8 bases are shared with TRBD2. The germline gives CDR1 LNHNV, CDR2 YYDKDF (reference sequence). With 1 base clipped from V and 5 bases from J, the junction kept 7 bases outside the gene matches. CDR3 size: 16 residues. CDR3 sequence reads: CATSRGRGTSNNEQFF. The DNA for the CDR3 is TGTGCCACCAGCAGAGGTCGTGGGACTAGTAACAATGAGCAGTTCTTC.

This clone was detected a few times. The chain uses TRBV9 and TRBJ2-2; TRBD1 matches at 9 bases. The trim removed 3 bases at V and 5 bases at J, leaving 5 bases unmatched. The germline CDR1 and CDR2 sequences are SGDLS and YYNGEE. There are 15 residues in the CDR3. The CDR3 nucleotides read TGTGCCAGCAGCGGGAACAGGGGGCCGACCGGGGAGCTGTTTTTT. Amino acid sequence: CASSGNRGPTGELFF.

The chain is built from TRBV5-1 and TRBJ1-1; no clear D. This CDR3 comprises 14 residues. V lost 0 bases to trimming and J lost 1 base, with 7 bases between them. The germline CDR1 and CDR2 sequences are SGHRS and YFSETQ. CDR3 protein: CASSLDGENTEAFF. The CDR3 nucleotides read TGCGCCAGCAGCTTGGACGGAGAGAACACTGAAGCTTTCTTT.

The J gene is TRBJ1-2, the V gene TRBV2; D perhaps matches TRBD1 (5 bases). V was trimmed by 10 bases and J by 7 bases, leaving 22 bases between them. The germline gives CDR1 SNHLY, CDR2 FYNNEI. The CDR3 spans 14 residues. The CDR3 here is CATEGNGGQGGYTF. In nucleotides, the CDR3 is TGTGCCACTGAAGGTAACGGTGGCCAGGGTGGCTACACCTTC.

The chain uses TRBV28 and TRBJ2-1, with 14 positions matching TRBD2. Germline CDR1 MDHEN, CDR2 SYDVKM. After removal of 6 bases from V and 15 bases from J, the junction contained 19 bases not matched to a gene. The CDR3 covers 17 residues. CDR3 in DNA: TGTGCCAGCAGGTCACCGGGACTAGCGGGAGAAGGGTTATCGCCGTTCTTC. Translating it yields CASRSPGLAGEGLSPFF.

The CDR3 nucleotides are TGTGCCACCAGTGATAGGCGGGGAGATACGCAGTATTTT. It codes for CATSDRRGDTQYF. The rearrangement joins TRBV24-1 to TRBJ2-3; tentative D call: TRBD2 (6 bases). Trimming removed 3 bases at V and 5 bases at J, with 8 bases between. The CDR3 runs 13 residues. Germline CDR1 is KGHDR and CDR2 is SFDVKD.

This chain connects TRBV14 to TRBJ1-3; the D gene is possibly TRBD1 (6 bases). V was shortened by 4 bases and J by 10 bases, with 11 bases between the two germline ends. The CDR3 has 12 amino acids. Germline lookup yields CDR1 SGHDN and CDR2 FVKESK. The CDR3 region has the DNA TGTGCCAGCAGCCCCGGACAGCGGACCATATATTTT. Protein sequence: CASSPGQRTIYF.

On this clone itself: One junction end disagrees with the germline gene, perhaps due to a read error. The rearrangement joins TRBV9 to TRBJ2-3; TRBD2 matches 9 bases. Germline CDR1 and CDR2: SGDLS and YYNGEE. The length of the CDR3 is 17 residues. DNA for the CDR3: TGTGCCAGCAGCGCCACCGGGACTAGCAGCCGCACAGATGCGCAGTATTTT. It codes for CASSATGTSSRTDAQYF.

The genes are TRBV29-1 and TRBJ1-2, with D uncertain. CDR1 and CDR2 from the germline V gene are SQVTM and ANQGSEA. The CDR3 contains 12 residues. V was clipped by 3 bases and J by 4 bases, with 9 bases between them. CDR3 DNA sequence: TGCAGCGTTGAGGTAGCGGGCTATGGCTACACCTTC. Translating it yields CSVEVAGYGYTF.

CDR3 sequence (DNA): TGCGCCAGCAGCCGAGGATCAGTTGAAGCTTTCTTT. Amino acid sequence: CASSRGSVEAFF. This rearrangement joins TRBV4-1 to TRBJ1-1; D gene unclear. CDR3 size: 12 residues. From germline, CDR1 is MGHRA and CDR2 YSYEKL. V gave up 4 bases and J gave up 7 bases, with 10 bases separating them.

This chain uses TRBV3-1 (or the pseudogene TRBV3-2) with TRBJ2-7, with 14 bases matching TRBD2. The CDR3 consists of 15 residues. V lost 4 bases and J lost 4; bases outside the gene matches: 3. Per germline, CDR1 LGHDT and CDR2 YNNKEL (reference sequence). The CDR3 region is CASSPRTSGGYEQYF. In DNA form, the CDR3 reads TGTGCCAGCAGCCCCAGGACTAGCGGGGGGTACGAGCAGTACTTC.

This sequence joins TRBV7-8 and TRBJ2-1, with 7 bases aligning to TRBD2. Germline V gene sequence: CDR1 SGHVS, CDR2 FQNEAQ. The CDR3 covers 17 residues. Trimming cost V 1 base and J 0 bases; bases outside gene matches: 6. CDR3 DNA sequence: TGTGCCAGCAGCTTAGGACGGGGGGTCAGCTCCTACAATGAGCAGTTCTTC. Amino acids: CASSLGRGVSSYNEQFF.

This chain connects TRBV12-3 or TRBV12-4 to TRBJ2-1, with a tentative D call TRBD2 (5 bases). The CDR3 covers 12 residues. V gave up 6 bases and J gave up 9 bases, with 12 bases separating them. CDR3 in amino acids: CASRYSGGEQFF. The CDR3 nucleotides read TGTGCCAGCAGGTACAGTGGAGGTGAGCAGTTCTTC.

The V gene is TRBV11-2, the J gene TRBJ1-1; 9 bases agree with TRBD1. V was pared by 3 bases and J by 11 bases, with 7 bases of the junction left unmatched. CDR3 length equals 13 residues. Per the germline V gene, CDR1 is SGHAT and CDR2 is FQNNGV. CDR3 in DNA: TGTGCCAGCAGCTTGGGACAGGGCCTTGGGGCTTTCTTT. Protein product: CASSLGQGLGAFF.

The V call is TRBV5-6, the J call TRBJ2-2, with 7 bases matching TRBD1. The CDR3 contains 18 residues. With V trimmed by 0 bases and J by 6 bases, 14 bases remained unmatched. The germline CDR1 and CDR2 sequences are SGHDT and YYEEEE. The CDR3 is CASSLGDSPNKRAGELFF. Written as DNA, the CDR3 is TGTGCCAGCAGCTTGGGGGACAGCCCTAACAAAAGGGCCGGGGAGCTGTTTTTT.

The chain recombines TRBV29-1 with TRBJ2-1, with unresolved D. This CDR3 contains 11 residues. From germline, CDR1 is SQVTM and CDR2 ANQGSEA. Trimming pared 7 bases from V and 4 bases from J, leaving 8 bases between. The CDR3 DNA reads TGCAGCGGCTCACAGTACAATGAGCAGTTCTTC. Translated, it gives CSGSQYNEQFF.

This clone showed up just once. V usage is TRBV6-5 and J usage is TRBJ1-1; D unresolved. The CDR3 has 14 residues. The V gene's germline CDR1 is MNHEY and CDR2 SVGAGI. The V end lost 2 bases, the J end lost 5 bases, and 12 bases lay between the germline ends. The CDR3 loop is CASSYGSPLTEAFF. DNA for the CDR3: TGTGCCAGCAGTTACGGCTCCCCGTTAACTGAAGCTTTCTTT.

This chain uses TRBV5-1 with TRBJ2-3, with 12 nucleotides matching TRBD2. J gave up 7 bases and V 5 bases, and 8 bases lay outside the gene matches. Germline CDR1 is SGHRS and CDR2 is YFSETQ. The CDR3 contains 15 residues. The CDR3 here is CASRPPGLAGNTQYF. CDR3 nucleotides: TGCGCCAGCAGACCTCCGGGACTAGCGGGCAATACGCAGTATTTT.

The chain uses TRBV7-2 and TRBJ2-7; 8 bases align to TRBD2. CDR3 length equals 15 residues. V was pared by 1 base and J by 7 bases, with 9 bases of the junction left unmatched. The germline CDR1 and CDR2 sequences are SGHTA and FQGNSA. CDR3 region: CASSLVGLAIGEQYF. DNA of the CDR3: TGTGCCAGCAGCTTAGTTGGACTAGCTATAGGGGAGCAGTACTTC. Filled out from reference TRBV7-2 and TRBJ2-7, the complete variable domain reads GAGVSQSPSNKVTEKGKDVELRCDPISGHTALYWYRQSLGQGLEFLIYFQGNSAPDKSGLPSDRFSAERTGGSVSTLTIQRTQQEDSAVYLCASSLVGLAIGEQYFGPGTRLTVT.

This clone was seen only a few times. V usage is TRBV30 and J usage is TRBJ1-2, with a tentative D call TRBD1 (6 bases). V was cut by 1 base and J by 8 bases, with 14 bases left in between. Germline CDR1 reads GTSNPN; CDR2 reads SVGIG (reference sequence). This CDR3 has 13 residues. In nucleotides, the CDR3 is TGTGCCTGGAGTGAATTTAGGGGGAACGGCTACACCTTC. This encodes CAWSEFRGNGYTF.

This clone was detected once. The rearrangement links TRBV15 to TRBJ2-1; tentative D call: TRBD2 (5 bases). Germline-derived CDR1 and CDR2 are LNHNV and YYDKDF (reference sequence). The germline V and J ends were trimmed by 1 base and 6 bases, with 10 bases remaining between them. The length of the CDR3 is 14 residues. The CDR3 bases are TGTGCCACCAGCAGAGGAGTAGCGCCCAATGAGCAGTTCTTC. It encodes CATSRGVAPNEQFF.